A selection of T cell receptor beta chains follows, all from one sample in a study of T cells in Graves' hyperthyroidism and ophthalmopathy. TCRdb reprocessed the multiplex PCR reads with MiXCR, giving one entry per CDR3 protein. The sample lists 600,000 or so distinct CDR3 sequences, approximately 14% occurring once. The specimen sequenced was blood. The receptors here all came from a woman aged 50 to 65 with Graves' ophthalmopathy. The CDR3 runs from the conserved cysteine through the conserved F or W. Each record gives: V gene, J gene, clone size, D gene, CDR3 DNA, CDR3 protein. D genes are given only for firm matches. Expanded clones get a size class; other rows say once, few or many, or leave the size out.

v_gene: TRBV18
j_gene: TRBJ1-5
abundance: many
d_gene: NA
CDR3nt: TGTGCCAGCTCGCCGAGGGGGTTGAATCAGCCCCAGCATTTT
CDR3aa: CASSPRGLNQPQHF

v_gene: TRBV6-1
j_gene: TRBJ2-5
abundance: few
d_gene: TRBD2
CDR3nt: TGTGCCAGCTCAAACGGCCTAGCGGGAAGAAGCGGGCACTTC
CDR3aa: CASSNGLAGRSGHF

v_gene: TRBV19
j_gene: TRBJ1-6
abundance: NA
d_gene: NA
CDR3nt: TGTGCCAGTAGTTGGTCCGGGACAAGGAATTCACCCCTCCACTTT
CDR3aa: CASSWSGTRNSPLHF

v_gene: TRBV12-3/TRBV12-4
j_gene: TRBJ2-7
abundance: many
d_gene: NA
CDR3nt: TGTGCCAGCACCTCATGGGGGGCGGGGCAGGTGCAGTACTTC
CDR3aa: CASTSWGAGQVQYF

v_gene: TRBV28
j_gene: TRBJ1-6
abundance: few
d_gene: NA
CDR3nt: TGTGCCAGCAGTGTTCGACAAGATAATTCACCCCTCCACTTT
CDR3aa: CASSVRQDNSPLHF

v_gene: TRBV5-1
j_gene: TRBJ1-1
abundance: few
d_gene: NA
CDR3nt: TGCGCCAGCAATAGGTTTGGGAACACTGAAGCTTTCTTT
CDR3aa: CASNRFGNTEAFF

v_gene: TRBV20-1
j_gene: TRBJ2-5
abundance: many
d_gene: NA
CDR3nt: TGCAGTGCTAGGTCGTCCAAGGACTGGGGGGAGACCCAGTACTTC
CDR3aa: CSARSSKDWGETQYF

v_gene: TRBV29-1
j_gene: TRBJ2-7
abundance: NA
d_gene: NA
CDR3nt: TGCAGCGTTCGTAATGACAGAAGAAACTACGAGCAGTACTTC
CDR3aa: CSVRNDRRNYEQYF

v_gene: TRBV5-4
j_gene: TRBJ2-3
abundance: NA
d_gene: NA
CDR3nt: TGTGCCAGCAGCTCGAAGGGACGGCCGTTACCCACAGATACGCAGTATTTT
CDR3aa: CASSSKGRPLPTDTQYF

v_gene: TRBV10-3
j_gene: TRBJ2-3
abundance: NA
d_gene: TRBD2
CDR3nt: TGTGCCATCAGTGCCCCACGGGGAGGGAGGGCCACAGATACGCAGTATTTT
CDR3aa: CAISAPRGGRATDTQYF

v_gene: TRBV5-4
j_gene: TRBJ1-6
abundance: few
d_gene: NA
CDR3nt: TGTGCCAGCAGCTCGGGACCACGGGATTCACCCCTCCACTTT
CDR3aa: CASSSGPRDSPLHF

v_gene: TRBV12-3/TRBV12-4
j_gene: TRBJ2-2
abundance: many
d_gene: NA
CDR3nt: TGTGCCAGCTCATTGGGCACGAACACCGGGGAGCTGTTTTTT
CDR3aa: CASSLGTNTGELFF

v_gene: TRBV9
j_gene: TRBJ2-7
abundance: many
d_gene: TRBD1
CDR3nt: TGTGCCAGCAGCGTAGGGGGGACAGGGCCCTCCTACGAGCAGTACTTC
CDR3aa: CASSVGGTGPSYEQYF

v_gene: TRBV5-6
j_gene: TRBJ2-4
abundance: NA
d_gene: TRBD1
CDR3nt: TGTGCCAGCAGCTATGACAGGGGCAGCCTAGAAGGGTTAGCCAAAAACATTCAGTACTTC
CDR3aa: CASSYDRGSLEGLAKNIQYF

v_gene: TRBV7-3
j_gene: TRBJ2-7
abundance: few
d_gene: TRBD1
CDR3nt: TGTGCCAGCAGCTTTTGGGAACAGGGGCCCTCGGGCGAGCAGTACTTC
CDR3aa: CASSFWEQGPSGEQYF

v_gene: TRBV15
j_gene: TRBJ2-1
abundance: NA
d_gene: TRBD2
CDR3nt: TGTGCCACCAGCAGAGCCCCGGGACTAGCGGGGGGGCATGAGCAGTTCTTC
CDR3aa: CATSRAPGLAGGHEQFF

v_gene: TRBV29-1
j_gene: TRBJ2-1
abundance: few
d_gene: TRBD2
CDR3nt: TGCAGCGTCCCGGGACTAGCGGGAACCCGGAGCTCCTACAATGAGCAGTTCTTC
CDR3aa: CSVPGLAGTRSSYNEQFF

v_gene: TRBV11-3
j_gene: TRBJ2-1
abundance: few
d_gene: NA
CDR3nt: TGTGCCAGCACCTTTCGGGGGATCGGCAATGAGCAGTTCTTC
CDR3aa: CASTFRGIGNEQFF

v_gene: TRBV29-1
j_gene: TRBJ2-7
abundance: few
d_gene: TRBD2
CDR3nt: TGCAGCGTTCTAGGGACTAGCGGGAGTTACGAACAGTACTTC
CDR3aa: CSVLGTSGSYEQYF

v_gene: TRBV7-2
j_gene: TRBJ2-1
abundance: many
d_gene: TRBD2
CDR3nt: TGTGCCAGCAGCCCTCCGGGACTAGCGGAAGTCAATGAGCAGTTCTTC
CDR3aa: CASSPPGLAEVNEQFF

v_gene: TRBV5-8
j_gene: TRBJ2-1
abundance: many
d_gene: NA
CDR3nt: TGTGCCAGCAGCTTGGCTTTCTCGCATGAGCAGTTCTTC
CDR3aa: CASSLAFSHEQFF

v_gene: TRBV20-1
j_gene: TRBJ1-3
abundance: NA
d_gene: TRBD1
CDR3nt: TGCAGTGCTTCCGGGACAGGGTTTGACTATGGAAACACCATATATTTT
CDR3aa: CSASGTGFDYGNTIYF

v_gene: TRBV7-2
j_gene: TRBJ2-1
abundance: many
d_gene: NA
CDR3nt: TGTGCCAGCAGCGACGCCACTAGGGATCCCTACAATGAGCAGTTCTTC
CDR3aa: CASSDATRDPYNEQFF

v_gene: TRBV20-1
j_gene: TRBJ2-7
abundance: NA
d_gene: TRBD1
CDR3nt: TGCAGTGCTATTAGACAGGGCTTGGGAGACTACGAGCAGTACTTC
CDR3aa: CSAIRQGLGDYEQYF

v_gene: TRBV18
j_gene: TRBJ2-3
abundance: many
d_gene: TRBD2
CDR3nt: TGTGCCAGCTCACCCAGCGGGGCCGATACGCAGTATTTT
CDR3aa: CASSPSGADTQYF

v_gene: TRBV18
j_gene: TRBJ2-2
abundance: many
d_gene: NA
CDR3nt: TGTGCCAGCTCACCACCATCATCGCGTGCGAACACCGGGGAGCTGTTTTTT
CDR3aa: CASSPPSSRANTGELFF

v_gene: TRBV20-1
j_gene: TRBJ1-2
abundance: NA
d_gene: NA
CDR3nt: TGCAGTGCTAGAGATTTGGAGAAAGGACCCGCTAACTATGGCTACACCTTC
CDR3aa: CSARDLEKGPANYGYTF

v_gene: TRBV28
j_gene: TRBJ1-4
abundance: many
d_gene: TRBD1
CDR3nt: TGTGCCAGCAGGGTGACAGGGTGGGAAAAACTGTTTTTT
CDR3aa: CASRVTGWEKLFF

v_gene: TRBV7-2
j_gene: TRBJ1-1
abundance: many
d_gene: NA
CDR3nt: TGTGCCAGCAGCTTAAACAGCGTTCTCATGAACACTGAAGCTTTCTTT
CDR3aa: CASSLNSVLMNTEAFF

v_gene: TRBV7-9
j_gene: TRBJ2-1
abundance: many
d_gene: TRBD2
CDR3nt: TGTGCCAGCAGCTTAGCTGGCGGGAGGGTTCGGGAGCAGTTCTTC
CDR3aa: CASSLAGGRVREQFF

v_gene: TRBV7-9
j_gene: TRBJ2-1
abundance: once
d_gene: NA
CDR3nt: TGTGCCAGCACCCCTATGGGGCTGAGCTCCTACAATGAGCAGTTCTTC
CDR3aa: CASTPMGLSSYNEQFF

v_gene: TRBV7-2
j_gene: TRBJ2-7
abundance: many
d_gene: TRBD2
CDR3nt: TGTGCCAGCAGCCGTGGGACTAGCGGGGTTTACGAGCAGTACTTC
CDR3aa: CASSRGTSGVYEQYF

v_gene: TRBV29-1
j_gene: TRBJ2-2
abundance: few
d_gene: NA
CDR3nt: TGCAGCGTTGTTCGGAGCGGGGAGCTGTTTTTT
CDR3aa: CSVVRSGELFF

v_gene: TRBV20-1
j_gene: TRBJ2-3
abundance: many
d_gene: NA
CDR3nt: TGCAGTGCTTGGGTCCCATCTTCACAGCAGTATTTT
CDR3aa: CSAWVPSSQQYF

v_gene: TRBV6-1
j_gene: TRBJ2-7
abundance: many
d_gene: NA
CDR3nt: TGTGCCAGCAGGCAAGCTCAAAGCTCCTACGAGCAGTACTTC
CDR3aa: CASRQAQSSYEQYF

v_gene: TRBV5-1
j_gene: TRBJ2-1
abundance: many
d_gene: NA
CDR3nt: TGCGCCAGCAGCCGACCCGGGGCGATGAATGAGCAGTTCTTC
CDR3aa: CASSRPGAMNEQFF

v_gene: TRBV6-1
j_gene: TRBJ2-7
abundance: many
d_gene: NA
CDR3nt: TGTGCCACCTTAAAGGGGGGGCTTTACGAGCAGTACTTC
CDR3aa: CATLKGGLYEQYF

v_gene: TRBV28
j_gene: TRBJ1-5
abundance: many
d_gene: NA
CDR3nt: TGTGCCAGCAGTTTTGTTAGGAATGCCGGTAATCAGCCCCAGCATTTT
CDR3aa: CASSFVRNAGNQPQHF

v_gene: TRBV29-1
j_gene: TRBJ2-1
abundance: few
d_gene: TRBD2
CDR3nt: TGCAGCGTTGCGGGACTAGGTCTGTCCTACAATGAGCAGTTCTTC
CDR3aa: CSVAGLGLSYNEQFF

v_gene: TRBV5-1
j_gene: TRBJ2-7
abundance: NA
d_gene: TRBD1
CDR3nt: TGCGCCAGCAGCTTGGCCGGCAGGGGGTTCGGCGAGCAGTACTTC
CDR3aa: CASSLAGRGFGEQYF

v_gene: TRBV7-6
j_gene: TRBJ2-4
abundance: few
d_gene: NA
CDR3nt: TGTGCCAGCAGCAACCGGGACAAAAAAAACATTCAGTACTTC
CDR3aa: CASSNRDKKNIQYF

v_gene: TRBV5-5
j_gene: TRBJ2-5
abundance: NA
d_gene: NA
CDR3nt: TGTGCCAGCAGCTTGATGCAGGGGATGGAGGAGACCCAGTACTTC
CDR3aa: CASSLMQGMEETQYF

v_gene: TRBV7-8
j_gene: TRBJ2-3
abundance: many
d_gene: TRBD2
CDR3nt: TGTGCCAGCAGCTCTGGGTCTACTAGCGGGACCGTTTATACGCAGTATTTT
CDR3aa: CASSSGSTSGTVYTQYF

v_gene: TRBV7-9
j_gene: TRBJ2-1
abundance: many
d_gene: TRBD2
CDR3nt: TGTGCCAGCAGCCCGACCCGGGGGCTAGCGGGAGTTTATGAGCAGTTCTTC
CDR3aa: CASSPTRGLAGVYEQFF

v_gene: TRBV2
j_gene: TRBJ2-5
abundance: many
d_gene: TRBD2
CDR3nt: TGTGCCAGAACCCTAGCGGCGGATCAAGAGACCCAGTACTTC
CDR3aa: CARTLAADQETQYF

v_gene: TRBV3-1
j_gene: TRBJ2-2
abundance: many
d_gene: NA
CDR3nt: TGTGCCAGCAGCCAATCCGTAGGGTCCACCGGGGAGCTGTTTTTT
CDR3aa: CASSQSVGSTGELFF